These T cell receptor beta chains were read from a single sample in a study of lymphopenia after photon versus proton radiotherapy. Profiled with immunoSEQ multiplex PCR; TCRdb holds only in-frame clones, not every one. The repertoire has over 25,000 clones, approximately 87% of them found once; the top ten carry more than 14%. The starting material was peripheral blood, obtained from a patient treated with proton-based radiotherapy. The origin of the receptors is a woman in her 70s with pancreatic cancer. CDR3s include the opening cysteine and the closing phenylalanine or tryptophan. D genes are given only for firm matches. The size field is filled for only some rows; it gives once, few, many or a size class.

V gene,J gene,D gene,clone size,CDR3 DNA,CDR3 protein
TRBV10-3,TRBJ1-2,.,.,TGTGCCATCAGTGAGTCGGGCAAGAACTATGGCTACACCTTC,CAISESGKNYGYTF
TRBV11-2,TRBJ2-7,.,.,TGTGCCAGCAGCGGGAACTCGGCCGAGCAGTACTTC,CASSGNSAEQYF
TRBV7-2,TRBJ1-5,.,.,TGTGCCAGCAGCTTAGCCGGTTTAGGCGAGCCCCAGCATTTT,CASSLAGLGEPQHF
TRBV12-5,TRBJ1-2,.,.,TGTGCTAGTGGTTTGGAACCTATACCCTTTGGCTACACCTTC,CASGLEPIPFGYTF
TRBV19,TRBJ2-3,.,.,TGTGCCAGTAGTATCCCTTCTTCGTATACGCAGTATTTT,CASSIPSSYTQYF
TRBV30,TRBJ1-1,.,.,TGTGCCTCTTTAGACAGCGGCACTGAAGCTTTCTTT,CASLDSGTEAFF
TRBV2,TRBJ1-2,TRBD1,.,TGTGCCAGCACATCCGGGACAGGGCGGGGCTACACCTTC,CASTSGTGRGYTF
TRBV27,TRBJ2-7,TRBD1,.,TGTGCCAGCAGTCTAAGGGACAGGGACTACGAGCAGTACTTC,CASSLRDRDYEQYF
TRBV14,TRBJ2-2,.,.,TGTGCCAGCAGCCAAGTAAGGAACCTGAACACCGGGGAGCTGTTTTTT,CASSQVRNLNTGELFF
TRBV5-1,TRBJ2-5,.,.,TGCGCCAGCAGCTTGGGACAGGAGATTGGCGTGACCCAGTACTTC,CASSLGQEIGVTQYF
TRBV4-3,TRBJ2-3,TRBD1,few,TGCGCCAGCAGCCATTCCGGACAGGGGGACACAGATACGCAGTATTTT,CASSHSGQGDTDTQYF
TRBV5-1,TRBJ1-4,TRBD1,.,TGCGCCAGCAGCTTGGGGACAGGGGGCAAAGAAAAACTGTTTTTT,CASSLGTGGKEKLFF
TRBV21-1,TRBJ1-1,.,.,TGTGCCAGCAGCAAAATCAGGGGTCGGAGTGGGAGCACTGAAGCTTTCTTT,CASSKIRGRSGSTEAFF
TRBV19,TRBJ2-3,TRBD1,.,TGTGCCAGTAGTATCCCAAGAACAGGGGGGAAGGATACGCAGTATTTT,CASSIPRTGGKDTQYF
TRBV7-2,TRBJ2-2,TRBD2,once,TGTGCCAGCAGCTTAGTACCGGGAGGGAACACCGGGGAGCTGTTTTTT,CASSLVPGGNTGELFF
TRBV27,TRBJ2-6,.,.,TGTGCCAGCAGTTTTTCAGGCACATCCTCTGGGGCCAACGTCCTGACTTTC,CASSFSGTSSGANVLTF
TRBV5-1,TRBJ1-1,.,once,TGCGCCAGCGGCAGTATATTGAACACTGAAGCTTTCTTT,CASGSILNTEAFF
TRBV27,TRBJ2-1,TRBD2,once,TGTGCCAGCAGCCCAGCGGGGGGGATTGGTGGTGAGCAGTTCTTC,CASSPAGGIGGEQFF
TRBV6-5,TRBJ1-1,TRBD1,.,TGTGCCAGCAGTCAACAGGGGGCCAATGAAGCTTTCTTT,CASSQQGANEAFF
TRBV5-1,TRBJ1-4,TRBD1,.,TGCGCCAGCAGTCGCGAGGGGGCGCTTGAAAAACTGTTTTTT,CASSREGALEKLFF
TRBV5-1,TRBJ1-4,TRBD1,once,TGCGCCAGCAGCGCCACAGGGGGCAGAAATGAAAAACTGTTTTTT,CASSATGGRNEKLFF
TRBV18,TRBJ2-5,TRBD1,.,TGTGCCAGCTCCCGACAGGGGGAGACCCAGTACTTC,CASSRQGETQYF
TRBV30,TRBJ1-5,.,.,TGTGCCTGGAGTCAAGGGGGAGATCAGCCCCAGCATTTT,CAWSQGGDQPQHF
TRBV11-2,TRBJ1-2,TRBD1,.,TGTGCCAGCAGCACAGGGGTGGGCTATGGCTACACCTTC,CASSTGVGYGYTF
TRBV7-2,TRBJ2-5,TRBD1,.,TGTGCCAGCAGCTCTACAGGGGGGACCCAGTACTTC,CASSSTGGTQYF
TRBV18,TRBJ2-3,TRBD2,.,TGTGCCAGCTCGCCAACTAGCGGATGGGGAGCAGATACGCAGTATTTT,CASSPTSGWGADTQYF
TRBV7-9,TRBJ2-3,.,.,TGTGCCAGCAGCTTAGCCGAGGATACGCAGTATTTT,CASSLAEDTQYF